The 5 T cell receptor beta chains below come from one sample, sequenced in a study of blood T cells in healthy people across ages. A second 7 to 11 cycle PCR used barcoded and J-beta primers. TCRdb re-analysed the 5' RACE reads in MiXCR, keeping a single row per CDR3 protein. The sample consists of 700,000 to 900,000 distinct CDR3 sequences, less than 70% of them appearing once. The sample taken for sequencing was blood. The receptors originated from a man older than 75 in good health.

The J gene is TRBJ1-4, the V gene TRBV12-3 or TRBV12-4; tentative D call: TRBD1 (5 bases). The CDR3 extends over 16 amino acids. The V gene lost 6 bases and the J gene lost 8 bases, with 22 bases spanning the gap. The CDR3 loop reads CASRTGTVTTGEKLFF. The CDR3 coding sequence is TGTGCCAGCAGAACCGGGACTGTTACAACGGGCGAAAAACTGTTTTTT.

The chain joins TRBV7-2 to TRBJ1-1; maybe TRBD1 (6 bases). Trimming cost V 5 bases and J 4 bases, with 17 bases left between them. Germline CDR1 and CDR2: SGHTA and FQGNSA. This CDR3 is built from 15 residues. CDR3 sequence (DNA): TGTGCCAGCAGCAAGCAAGGGGGTCGGGGCACTGAAGCTTTCTTT. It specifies CASSKQGGRGTEAFF. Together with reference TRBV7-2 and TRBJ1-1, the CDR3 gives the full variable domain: GAGVSQSPSNKVTEKGKDVELRCDPISGHTALYWYRQSLGQGLEFLIYFQGNSAPDKSGLPSDRFSAERTGGSVSTLTIQRTQQEDSAVYLCASSKQGGRGTEAFFGQGTRLTVV.

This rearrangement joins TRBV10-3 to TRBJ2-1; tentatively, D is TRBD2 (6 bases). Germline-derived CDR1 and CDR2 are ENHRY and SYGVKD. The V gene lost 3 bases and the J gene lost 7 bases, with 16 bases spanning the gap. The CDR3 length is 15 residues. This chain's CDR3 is CAISDLRRDGNEQFF. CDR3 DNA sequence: TGTGCCATCAGTGACCTAAGGCGGGACGGGAATGAGCAGTTCTTC.

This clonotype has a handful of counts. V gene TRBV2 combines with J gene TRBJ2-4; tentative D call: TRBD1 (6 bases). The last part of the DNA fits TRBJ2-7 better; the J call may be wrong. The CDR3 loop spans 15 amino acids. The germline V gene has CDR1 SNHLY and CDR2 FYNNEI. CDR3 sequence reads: CASSEDFQGTYEQYF. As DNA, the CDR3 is TGTGCCAGCAGTGAAGACTTCCAGGGGACCTACGAGCAGTACTTC.

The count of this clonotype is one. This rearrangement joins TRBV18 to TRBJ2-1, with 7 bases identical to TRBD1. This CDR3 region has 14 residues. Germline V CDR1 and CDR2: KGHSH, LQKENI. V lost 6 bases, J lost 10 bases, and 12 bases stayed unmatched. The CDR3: CASSTGINQEEQFF. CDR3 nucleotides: TGTGCCAGCTCGACAGGGATCAATCAGGAAGAGCAGTTCTTC.